Detailed here is one TCR beta chain. The antigen remains unidentified. The data belong to a study of OX40 agonist ivuxolimab in advanced cancers. General study points: Compared with others, partial responders at 0.1-3.0 mg/kg displayed clonal expansion among the lowest.

The trim removed 0 bases at V and 0 bases at J, leaving 5 bases unmatched. This CDR3 region has 18 residues. Germline V gene lookup returns CDR1 LNHDA and CDR2 SQIVND (reference sequence). The repertoire was sequenced with immunoSEQ multiplex PCR; TCRdb's copy has only in-frame clones and lacks some. The data show fewer than 100,000 clones, about 89% seen once. The V gene is TRBV19, the J gene TRBJ2-3, with 11 bases identical to TRBD2. Material: CD4+ or CD8+ T cells sorted from blood, obtained in a trial of the OX40 agonist ivuxolimab. The clonotype comes from an adult with an advanced solid tumor such as melanoma, head and neck, liver or kidney cancer. The DNA of the CDR3 is TGTGCCAGTAGTATAGAAGCTTGGACTAGCGGGAGCACAGATACGCAGTATTTT. Amino acids: CASSIEAWTSGSTDTQYF.